This T cell receptor beta chain was profiled in a study of T cell changes during pregnancy in multiple sclerosis (dated by TCRdb to about 2019). Study-level background: Changes in the T cell repertoire over the course of pregnancy were examined in this study in women with multiple sclerosis.

Trimming costs V 5 bases and J 7 bases, and their ends lie 9 bases apart. From its cysteine to its phenylalanine, the CDR3 spans 11 amino acids. Of the read, only the CDR3 DNA is kept; its 33 bases are in frame from base 1. CDR1 and CDR2 are drawn from the germline V gene: SGHRS, YFSETQ. The library was made by the immunoSEQ multiplex PCR assay. As stored in TCRdb, this immuneACCESS dataset retains in-frame rearrangements with V and J assigned. A fraction of the clones does not appear; measured against another copy, unresolved V genes explain less than half of the discrepancy, and the remainder lacks a known reason. This sample lists about 66,000 clones; 90% were detected once. The top ten constitute 1.5% of the sample. To note about this clone: Its specific antigen is unknown. No base qualities exist here, and no much larger clone lies one base off it.

The origin of this receptor is a female donor with multiple sclerosis, enrolled in a pregnancy study. The V and J genes are TRBV5-1 and TRBJ2-5; the D gene remains uncertain. Sample: peripheral blood, taken in the third trimester of pregnancy. The CDR3 reads as follows: CASSTQRTQYF. The DNA sequence follows: TGCGCCAGCAGTACGCAGCGGACCCAGTACTTC.